A selection of T cell receptor beta chains follows, all from one sample in a study of blood T cell repertoires in COVID-19. Sequenced by immunoSEQ multiplex PCR; TCRdb stores in-frame clones only, minus some. The sample yields about 46,000 clones, 75% to 90% seen once. Sequencing was done on a sample of peripheral blood. Receptor source: a man in his fifties or sixties with acute or convalescent COVID-19. Each CDR3 is given with its conserved first and last residue. Each record gives: V gene, D gene, J gene, clone size, CDR3 protein, CDR3 DNA. D genes are given only for firm matches. Rows may omit the clone size; those that give it use once, few, many or a size class.

>TRBV19|-|TRBJ1-3|-
CASSIWAAGNTIYF
TGTGCCAGTAGTATATGGGCAGCTGGAAACACCATATATTTT
>TRBV27|TRBD1|TRBJ2-7|few
CASSLGQGGFYEQYF
TGTGCCAGCAGTCTAGGACAGGGTGGATTCTACGAGCAGTACTTC
>TRBV2|-|TRBJ2-1|-
CASRLTYLYNEQFF
TGTGCCAGCAGATTAACTTATCTCTACAATGAGCAGTTCTTC
>TRBV3-1/TRBV3-2|-|TRBJ2-4|-
CASSQERLAKNIQYF
TGTGCCAGCAGCCAAGAGCGGCTAGCCAAAAACATTCAGTACTTC
>TRBV7-9|-|TRBJ1-1|-
CASSFTLDKNTEAFF
TGTGCCAGCAGCTTTACACTGGACAAGAACACTGAAGCTTTCTTT
>TRBV2|TRBD1|TRBJ1-5|-
CASKWDSAQHF
TGTGCCAGCAAATGGGACAGTGCACAGCATTTT
>TRBV7-8|TRBD1|TRBJ2-7|few
CASSLFADKGTGGFNEQYF
TGTGCCAGCAGCCTCTTTGCGGATAAAGGGACAGGGGGCTTCAACGAGCAGTACTTC
>TRBV6-1|TRBD2|TRBJ2-7|-
CASSEVHFSSGIRF
TGTGCCAGCAGTGAAGTTCATTTCTCTAGCGGGATACGGTTC
>TRBV11-2|TRBD1|TRBJ1-1|-
CASRTTGDTEAFF
TGTGCCAGCAGGACAACAGGGGACACTGAAGCTTTCTTT
>TRBV9|-|TRBJ2-7|-
CASSARRDYEQYF
TGTGCCAGCAGCGCGAGGCGGGACTACGAGCAGTACTTC
>TRBV6-5|-|TRBJ1-6|-
CASSQGLRSPLHF
TGTGCCAGCAGCCAGGGGCTTCGATCACCCCTCCACTTT
>TRBV27|TRBD1|TRBJ1-1|-
CASSLAFTRGLSEAFF
TGTGCCAGCAGTTTAGCTTTTACCAGGGGGCTTAGTGAAGCTTTCTTT
>TRBV3-1/TRBV3-2|TRBD2|TRBJ2-7|-
CASSAVAGSYEQYF
TGTGCCAGCAGTGCAGTAGCGGGAAGCTACGAGCAGTACTTC
>TRBV19|TRBD2|TRBJ2-4|-
CASSIGGRAGNIQYF
TGTGCCAGTAGTATCGGTGGGAGGGCCGGGAACATTCAGTACTTC
>TRBV7-9|TRBD1|TRBJ2-1|-
CASSYRRQGVYNEQFF
TGTGCCAGCAGCTACAGAAGACAGGGTGTATACAATGAGCAGTTCTTC
>TRBV10-3|TRBD2|TRBJ2-1|-
CAISESAGAGNEQFF
TGTGCCATCAGTGAGTCAGCGGGGGCTGGGAATGAGCAGTTCTTC
>TRBV4-3|-|TRBJ1-4|-
CASSRRQRLNEKLFF
TGCGCCAGCAGCAGGAGACAGAGACTTAATGAAAAACTGTTTTTT
>TRBV6-5|TRBD1|TRBJ1-5|-
CASRRTGNQPQHF
TGTGCCAGCAGACGGACAGGGAATCAGCCCCAGCATTTT
>TRBV5-1|-|TRBJ2-7|-
CASSPKDISSYEQYF
TGCGCCAGCAGCCCCAAGGACATATCCTCCTACGAGCAGTACTTC
>TRBV10-3|-|TRBJ2-5|-
CAISEKEIETQYF
TGTGCCATCAGTGAGAAGGAGATAGAGACCCAGTACTTC
>TRBV4-3|-|TRBJ1-1|-
CASSQTTGRTEAFF
TGCGCCAGCAGCCAAACAACGGGTAGGACTGAAGCTTTCTTT
>TRBV2|-|TRBJ1-2|-
CASSQGGSNYGYTF
TGTGCCAGCAGCCAAGGGGGTAGCAACTATGGCTACACCTTC
>TRBV7-7|TRBD1|TRBJ1-6|-
CASSVFQGVGVYNSPLHF
TGTGCTAGCAGCGTCTTTCAGGGGGTGGGGGTTTATAATTCACCCCTCCACTTT
>TRBV6-5|-|TRBJ1-3|few
CASSLGLHRNTIYF
TGTGCCAGCAGTCTCGGACTTCATAGAAACACCATATATTTT
>TRBV28|-|TRBJ1-4|-
CASSLRGGANEKLFF
TGTGCCAGCAGTTTAAGGGGAGGTGCTAATGAAAAACTGTTTTTT
>TRBV28|-|TRBJ1-4|-
CASSLSSRGGLFF
TGTGCCAGCAGTTTAAGTTCTCGGGGAGGACTGTTTTTT
>TRBV11-3|TRBD1|TRBJ2-7|-
CASSLASGSRRDRNSYEQYF
TGTGCCAGCAGCTTAGCCTCGGGGAGTAGGAGGGACAGGAACTCCTACGAGCAGTACTTC
>TRBV7-3|-|TRBJ2-1|-
CASSADLGEQFF
TGTGCCAGCAGCGCTGACTTGGGTGAGCAGTTCTTC
>TRBV14|TRBD1|TRBJ1-1|-
CASSPDRGASEAFF
TGTGCCAGCAGCCCGGACAGGGGAGCCTCTGAAGCTTTCTTT
>TRBV7-9|-|TRBJ1-2|-
CASSSYRREVVGYTF
TGTGCCAGCAGCTCCTATCGCAGGGAGGTGGTTGGCTACACCTTC
>TRBV10-3|TRBD2|TRBJ2-2|-
CAITETSGSSTGELFF
TGTGCCATCACCGAGACTAGCGGGAGTAGCACCGGGGAGCTGTTTTTT
>TRBV7-9|TRBD2|TRBJ2-1|-
CASSLASSGRSYEQFF
TGTGCCAGCAGCTTAGCTTCTAGCGGGAGATCCTATGAGCAGTTCTTC